One sample yielded the 17 T cell receptor beta chains listed below, sequenced in a study of cytomegalovirus exposure and HLA in healthy donors. Researchers ran the PCR with 60 Vbeta and 13 Jbeta primers. Libraries were prepared by immunoSEQ multiplex PCR; TCRdb keeps only in-frame clonotypes and omits some of them. This table holds tens of thousands of clones, roughly 76% found once. Sequenced sample: PBMCs. The receptors derive from a woman in her thirties in good health and CMV-seronegative.

This chain uses TRBV19 with TRBJ2-1; D unclear. Trimming cost V 5 bases and J 8 bases, with 10 bases left between them. This CDR3 spans 12 amino acids. Per the germline V gene, CDR1 is LNHDA and CDR2 is SQIVND (reference sequence). CDR3 in amino acids: CASSPLNYEQFF. The CDR3 DNA reads TGTGCCAGTAGTCCCCTTAATTATGAGCAGTTCTTC.

The CDR3 sequence is CASSGGWQAGEQYF. DNA of the CDR3: TGCGCCAGCAGCGGGGGGTGGCAGGCGGGGGAGCAGTACTTC. J is TRBJ2-7 and V is TRBV5-1; D is possibly TRBD2 (6 bases). Trimming removed 4 bases from V and 7 bases from J, with 18 bases in between. This CDR3 contains 14 residues. Germline assignment: CDR1 SGHRS and CDR2 YFSETQ.

This clone was seen just once. The chain joins TRBV28 to TRBJ1-5; possibly TRBD1 for D (6 bases). V lost 4 bases and J lost 5, with 15 bases in between. The CDR3 length is 15 residues. CDR1 and CDR2 from the germline V gene are MDHEN and SYDVKM. The CDR3 loop is CASSSETGIYQPQHF. In DNA form, the CDR3 reads TGTGCCAGCAGTTCGGAGACAGGTATATATCAGCCCCAGCATTTT.

The CDR3 here is CSVFLVTNYGYTF. The CDR3 DNA follows: TGCAGCGTCTTCCTCGTTACAAACTATGGCTACACCTTC. The chain carries TRBV29-1 and TRBJ1-2, with no clear D. V dropped 6 bases and J dropped 2 bases, with 13 bases sitting between them. The V gene's germline CDR1 is SQVTM and CDR2 ANQGSEA. The CDR3 totals 13 residues.

J is TRBJ2-7 and V is TRBV30; 13 bases agree with TRBD2. V shed 3 bases, J shed 6 bases, and the junction held 2 bases outside the gene matches. The CDR3 is 13 amino acids. Germline lookup yields CDR1 GTSNPN and CDR2 SVGIG (reference sequence). This chain's CDR3 is CAWRLAGGGEQYF. The CDR3, as DNA: TGTGCCTGGAGACTAGCGGGGGGGGGCGAGCAGTACTTC.

The chain combines TRBV30 with TRBJ2-1, with D perhaps TRBD1 (8 bases). This CDR3 comprises 13 residues. The germline V gene encodes CDR1 GTSNPN and CDR2 SVGIG (reference sequence). Trimming removed 8 bases from V and 4 bases from J, with 15 bases in between. CDR3 sequence reads: CAADREGYNEQFF. In DNA form, the CDR3 reads TGTGCCGCGGACAGGGAGGGGTACAATGAGCAGTTCTTC.

This clone was observed once. The V and J genes are TRBV7-2 and TRBJ1-2; D unresolved. From germline, CDR1 is SGHTA and CDR2 FQGNSA. Trimming left V 2 bases short and J 1 base short, with 8 bases between. The CDR3 loop spans 14 amino acids. CDR3 amino acids: CASSLRRNNYGYTF. The CDR3 DNA is TGTGCCAGCAGCTTAAGGCGGAATAACTATGGCTACACCTTC.

V gene TRBV9 combines with J gene TRBJ2-2, with a possible D match to TRBD2 (6 bases). CDR1 SGDLS and CDR2 YYNGEE come from the germline V gene. V shed 3 bases and J shed 0 bases, with 12 bases lying between them. CDR3 size: 16 residues. In DNA, the CDR3 is TGTGCCAGCAGCGGACCTAGCGCTACGAACACCGGGGAGCTGTTTTTT. It yields the protein CASSGPSATNTGELFF.

The chain has TRBV28 and TRBJ2-7; tentatively, D is TRBD1 (5 bases). The germline V gene encodes CDR1 MDHEN and CDR2 SYDVKM. This CDR3 is built from 14 residues. Trimming left V 5 bases short and J 4 bases short, with 15 bases between. CDR3 sequence (DNA): TGTGCCAGCAGTCCTACAGGAGAAAGATACGAGCAGTACTTC. It specifies CASSPTGERYEQYF.

V usage is TRBV10-3 and J usage is TRBJ2-1; D is perhaps TRBD1 (7 bases). From germline, CDR1 is ENHRY and CDR2 SYGVKD. The CDR3 sequence is 15 residues long. Trimming pared 3 bases from V and 9 bases from J, leaving 18 bases between. The CDR3 bases are TGTGCCATCAGTGAACAGGGGAGGTTCCAGGGTGAGCAGTTCTTC. This sequence encodes CAISEQGRFQGEQFF.

The chain links TRBV5-4 to TRBJ1-3; a weak D match, TRBD1 (6 bases). Germline V CDR1 and CDR2: SGHNT, YYREEE (reference sequence). The V gene lost 0 bases and the J gene lost 0 bases, with 13 bases spanning the gap. CDR3 length: 17 residues. CDR3 residues: CASSLGQGLNSGNTIYF. CDR3 coding DNA: TGTGCCAGCAGCTTGGGCCAGGGGCTTAACTCTGGAAACACCATATATTTT.

The rearrangement uses TRBV7-2 and TRBJ2-1, with TRBD2 matching over 9 bases. CDR3 length equals 15 residues. The germline gives CDR1 SGHTA, CDR2 FQGNSA. The ends lost 7 bases at V and 2 bases at J; junction bases unmatched: 6. DNA of the CDR3: TGTGCCAGCACTAAAACTAGCGGGCCCTACAATGAGCAGTTCTTC. It codes for CASTKTSGPYNEQFF.

The chain couples TRBV18 to TRBJ1-5; TRBD1 might be the D (6 bases). This CDR3 has 15 residues. V gave up 3 bases and J gave up 3 bases, with 12 bases separating them. CDR1 KGHSH and CDR2 LQKENI come from the germline V gene. DNA for the CDR3: TGTGCCAGCTCACCGCTGGGACAAATCAATCAGCCCCAGCATTTT. It codes for CASSPLGQINQPQHF.

The chain links TRBV10-2 to TRBJ1-3; 7 bases are a match to TRBD1. Trimming took 7 bases from V and 2 from J; bases not matched to a gene: 11. CDR3 length: 16 residues. Germline V gene data show CDR1 as WSHSY and CDR2 as SAAADI. The CDR3 sequence is CASTYPRGGAGNTIYF. The DNA for the CDR3 is TGCGCCAGCACCTACCCCCGAGGGGGCGCTGGAAACACCATATATTTT.

The chain joins TRBV7-2 to TRBJ2-1; D is perhaps TRBD2 (6 bases). V gave up 6 bases and J gave up 15 bases, with 18 bases separating them. The CDR3 is 12 residues long. CDR1 and CDR2 from the germline V gene are SGHTA and FQGNSA. In nucleotides, the CDR3 is TGTGCCAGCAGTCGTCATAGCGGCGACCCGTTCTTC. It specifies CASSRHSGDPFF.

The rearrangement joins TRBV28 to TRBJ1-2; 7 nucleotides line up with TRBD1. The junction had 4 bases not matched to a gene; V was cut back by 3 bases and J by 6 bases. Germline CDR1 MDHEN, CDR2 SYDVKM. CDR3 length: 13 amino acids. The CDR3 region has the DNA TGTGCCAGCAGTTTGCTCAGGGGGGATGGCTACACCTTC. It specifies CASSLLRGDGYTF.

J is TRBJ2-1 and V is TRBV7-9; TRBD1 matches 8 bases. CDR3 length: 15 amino acids. Unmatched junction bases numbered 2, after V lost 3 bases and J lost 1 base. From germline, CDR1 is SEHNR and CDR2 FQNEAQ (reference sequence). CDR3 sequence reads: CASSFQGASYNEQFF. In DNA, the CDR3 is TGTGCCAGCAGCTTTCAGGGGGCATCCTACAATGAGCAGTTCTTC.